This is a list of T cell receptor beta chains from one sample in a study of PD-1 blockade in mismatch repair-deficient tumors. Some clones are missing from TCRdb's copy, which holds only in-frame ones; the method was immunoSEQ multiplex PCR. The sample has under 50,000 clones; 70% to 85% are singletons. Specimen: PBMCs, collected before pembrolizumab treatment. These receptors all stem from an adult with mismatch repair-deficient cancer. Each CDR3 is given without its conserved first and last residue. The order of the fields is V gene, J gene, CDR3 protein.

v_call: TRBV19; j_call: TRBJ2-7; cdr3_aa: ASSTRTGQGEQY
v_call: TRBV5-6; j_call: TRBJ2-1; cdr3_aa: ASSVTIGGEQF
v_call: TRBV27; j_call: TRBJ1-4; cdr3_aa: ATRTGMEKLF
v_call: TRBV7-8; j_call: TRBJ2-1; cdr3_aa: ASRRLAGFSYNEQF
v_call: TRBV7-2; j_call: TRBJ1-2; cdr3_aa: ASSLGRDYGYT
v_call: TRBV5-8; j_call: TRBJ2-7; cdr3_aa: ASSRGLATDAYEQY
v_call: TRBV6-6; j_call: TRBJ2-7; cdr3_aa: ASGGKTRPREQY
v_call: TRBV19; j_call: TRBJ1-1; cdr3_aa: ASSITGFSNTEAF
v_call: TRBV7-9; j_call: TRBJ2-6; cdr3_aa: ASSLGGTGRSGANVLT
v_call: TRBV2; j_call: TRBJ2-1; cdr3_aa: ASRSQGGYNEQF
v_call: TRBV5-1; j_call: TRBJ2-1; cdr3_aa: ASSKTSVIPSDEQF
v_call: TRBV13; j_call: TRBJ2-7; cdr3_aa: ASSGQGYADYEQY
v_call: TRBV7-2; j_call: TRBJ1-1; cdr3_aa: ASSLGAGGGAEAF
v_call: TRBV6-5; j_call: TRBJ1-2; cdr3_aa: ASSLGQTYGYT
v_call: TRBV7-3; j_call: TRBJ2-5; cdr3_aa: ASSFAPRETQY
v_call: TRBV19; j_call: TRBJ1-1; cdr3_aa: ASSPGDREAF
v_call: TRBV9; j_call: TRBJ1-1; cdr3_aa: ASSDLTGGGTEAF
v_call: TRBV28; j_call: TRBJ1-5; cdr3_aa: ASSLAPRNQPQH
v_call: TRBV6-1; j_call: TRBJ2-7; cdr3_aa: ASSGETGAHEQY
v_call: TRBV9; j_call: TRBJ2-1; cdr3_aa: ASSVEGYNEQF
v_call: TRBV5-1; j_call: TRBJ2-5; cdr3_aa: ASSLVVEETQY
v_call: TRBV6-6; j_call: TRBJ2-3; cdr3_aa: ASSPNTDTQY
v_call: TRBV6-6; j_call: TRBJ1-4; cdr3_aa: ASIGLSNEKLF
v_call: TRBV4-1; j_call: TRBJ2-1; cdr3_aa: ASSPPRGNEQF
v_call: TRBV27; j_call: TRBJ1-2; cdr3_aa: ASSLKPRSSTYGYT
v_call: TRBV15; j_call: TRBJ1-1; cdr3_aa: ATSRERGGADTEAF